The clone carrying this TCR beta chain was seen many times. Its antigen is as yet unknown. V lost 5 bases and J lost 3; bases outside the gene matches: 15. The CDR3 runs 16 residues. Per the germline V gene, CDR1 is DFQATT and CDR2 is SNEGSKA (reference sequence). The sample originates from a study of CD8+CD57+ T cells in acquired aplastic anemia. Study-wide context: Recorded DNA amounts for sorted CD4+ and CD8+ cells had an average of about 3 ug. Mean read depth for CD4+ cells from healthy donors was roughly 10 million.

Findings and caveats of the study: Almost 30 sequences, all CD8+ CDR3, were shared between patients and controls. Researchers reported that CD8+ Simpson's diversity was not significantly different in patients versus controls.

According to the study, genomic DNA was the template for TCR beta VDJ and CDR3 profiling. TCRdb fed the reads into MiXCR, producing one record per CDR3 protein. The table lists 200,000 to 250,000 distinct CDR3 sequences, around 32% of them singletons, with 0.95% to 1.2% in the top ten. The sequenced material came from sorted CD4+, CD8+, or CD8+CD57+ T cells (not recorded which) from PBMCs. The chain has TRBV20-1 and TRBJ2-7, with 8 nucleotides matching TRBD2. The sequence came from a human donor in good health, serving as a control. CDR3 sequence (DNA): TGCAGTGCTCGTACCCTCCTCGGGGGGGCCAACTACGAGCAGTACTTC. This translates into CSARTLLGGANYEQYF.